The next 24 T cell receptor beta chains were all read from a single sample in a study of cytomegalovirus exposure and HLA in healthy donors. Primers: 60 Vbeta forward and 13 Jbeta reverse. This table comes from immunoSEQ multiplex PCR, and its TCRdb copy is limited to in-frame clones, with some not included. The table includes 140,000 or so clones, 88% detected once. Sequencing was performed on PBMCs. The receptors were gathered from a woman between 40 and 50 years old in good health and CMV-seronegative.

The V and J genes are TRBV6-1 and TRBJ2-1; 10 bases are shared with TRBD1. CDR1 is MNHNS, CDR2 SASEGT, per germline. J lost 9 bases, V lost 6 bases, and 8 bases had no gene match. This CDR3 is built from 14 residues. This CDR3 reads CASSATGGLVEQFF. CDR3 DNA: TGTGCCAGCAGCGCGACAGGGGGCTTGGTTGAGCAGTTCTTC.

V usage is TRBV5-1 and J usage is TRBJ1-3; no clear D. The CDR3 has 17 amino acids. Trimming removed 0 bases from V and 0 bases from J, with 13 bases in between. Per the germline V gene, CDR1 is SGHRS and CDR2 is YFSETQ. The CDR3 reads CASSLDSRTYSGNTIYF. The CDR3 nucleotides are TGCGCCAGCAGCTTGGACAGCCGCACCTACTCTGGAAACACCATATATTTT.

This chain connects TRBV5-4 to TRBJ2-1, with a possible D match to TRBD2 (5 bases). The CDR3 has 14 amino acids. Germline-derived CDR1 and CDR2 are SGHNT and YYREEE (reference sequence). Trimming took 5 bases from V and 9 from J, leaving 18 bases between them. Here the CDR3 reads CASRWSAGMGEQFF. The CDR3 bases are TGTGCCAGCAGGTGGTCGGCGGGCATGGGTGAGCAGTTCTTC.

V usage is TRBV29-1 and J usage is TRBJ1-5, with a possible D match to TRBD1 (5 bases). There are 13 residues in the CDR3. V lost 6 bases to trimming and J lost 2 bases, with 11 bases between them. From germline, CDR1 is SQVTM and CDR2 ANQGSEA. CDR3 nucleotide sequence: TGCAGCGTCGGGTTAGGGGGCAATCAGCCCCAGCATTTT. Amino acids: CSVGLGGNQPQHF.

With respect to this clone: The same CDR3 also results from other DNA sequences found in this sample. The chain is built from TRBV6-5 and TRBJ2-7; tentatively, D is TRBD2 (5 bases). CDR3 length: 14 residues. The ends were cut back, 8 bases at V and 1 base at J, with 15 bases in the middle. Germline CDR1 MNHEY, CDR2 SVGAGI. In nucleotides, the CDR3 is TGTGCCAGCCGCCGGGGAATGATGTCCTACGAGCAGTACTTC. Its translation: CASRRGMMSYEQYF.

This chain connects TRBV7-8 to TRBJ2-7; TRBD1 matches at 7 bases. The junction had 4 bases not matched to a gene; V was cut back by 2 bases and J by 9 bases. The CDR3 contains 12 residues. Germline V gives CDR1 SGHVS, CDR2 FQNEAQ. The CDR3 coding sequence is TGTGCCAGCAGCTTAAATGGACAGGTGCAGTACTTC. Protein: CASSLNGQVQYF.

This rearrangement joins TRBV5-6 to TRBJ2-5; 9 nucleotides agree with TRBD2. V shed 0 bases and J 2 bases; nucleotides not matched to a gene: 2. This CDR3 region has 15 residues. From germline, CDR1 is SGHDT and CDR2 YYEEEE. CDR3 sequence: CASSLATSGQETQYF. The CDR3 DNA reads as TGTGCCAGCAGCTTGGCTACTAGCGGGCAAGAGACCCAGTACTTC.

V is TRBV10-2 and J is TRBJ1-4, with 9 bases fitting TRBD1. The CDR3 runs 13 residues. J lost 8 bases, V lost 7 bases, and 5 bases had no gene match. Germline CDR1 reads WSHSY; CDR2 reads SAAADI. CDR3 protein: CASTGTGREKLFF. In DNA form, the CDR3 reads TGCGCCAGCACCGGGACAGGGCGAGAAAAACTGTTTTTT.

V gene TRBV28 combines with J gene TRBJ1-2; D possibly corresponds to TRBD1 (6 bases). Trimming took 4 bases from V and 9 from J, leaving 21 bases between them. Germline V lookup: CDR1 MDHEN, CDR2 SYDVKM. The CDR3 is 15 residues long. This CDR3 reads CASSSGWTAPQSYTF. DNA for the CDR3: TGTGCCAGCAGTTCGGGGTGGACAGCCCCGCAGAGCTACACCTTC.

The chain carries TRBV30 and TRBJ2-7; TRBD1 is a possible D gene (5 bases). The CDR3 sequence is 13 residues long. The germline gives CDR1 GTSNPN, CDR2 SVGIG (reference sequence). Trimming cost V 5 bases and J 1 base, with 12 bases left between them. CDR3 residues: CAWRQSQSYEQYF. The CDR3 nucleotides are TGTGCCTGGCGACAGAGCCAGTCCTACGAGCAGTACTTC.

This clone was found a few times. The CDR3 DNA is TGCAGCGTTGAAGCTACTAGCGGGAGGGGCCGAGAGACCCAGTACTTC. Protein sequence: CSVEATSGRGRETQYF. The V gene is TRBV29-1, the J gene TRBJ2-5, with 13 bases identical to TRBD2. CDR3 size: 16 residues. V gave up 1 base and J gave up 4 bases; unmatched junction bases: 6. From germline, CDR1 is SQVTM and CDR2 ANQGSEA.

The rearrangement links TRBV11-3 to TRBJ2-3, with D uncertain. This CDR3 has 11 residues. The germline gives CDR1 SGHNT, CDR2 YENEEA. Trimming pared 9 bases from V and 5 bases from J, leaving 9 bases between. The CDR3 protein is CASSNGDTQYF. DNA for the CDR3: TGTGCCAGTTCCAACGGAGATACGCAGTATTTT.

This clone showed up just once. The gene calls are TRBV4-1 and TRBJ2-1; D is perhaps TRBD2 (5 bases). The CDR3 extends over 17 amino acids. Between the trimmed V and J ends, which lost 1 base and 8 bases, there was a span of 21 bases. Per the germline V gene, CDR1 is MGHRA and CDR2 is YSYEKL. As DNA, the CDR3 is TGCGCCAGCAGCCAAGGTATGAGTGGGAGACCCGGGGATGAGCAGTTCTTC. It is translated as CASSQGMSGRPGDEQFF.

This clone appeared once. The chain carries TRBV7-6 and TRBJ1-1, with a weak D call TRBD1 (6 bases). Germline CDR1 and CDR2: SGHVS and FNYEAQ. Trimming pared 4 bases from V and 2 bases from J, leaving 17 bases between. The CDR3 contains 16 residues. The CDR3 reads CASSSDRLLGNTEAFF. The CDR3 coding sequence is TGTGCCAGCAGCTCAGACAGGCTTCTGGGTAACACTGAAGCTTTCTTT.

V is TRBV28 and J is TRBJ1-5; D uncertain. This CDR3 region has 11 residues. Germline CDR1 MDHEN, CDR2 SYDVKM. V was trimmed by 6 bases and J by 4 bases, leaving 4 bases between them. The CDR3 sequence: CASSPNQPQHF. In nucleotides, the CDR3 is TGTGCCAGCAGCCCTAATCAGCCCCAGCATTTT.

The CDR3 DNA follows: TGTGCCAGCAGTTACTCGACAGGAGAAAACTATGGCTACACCTTC. Translated, it gives CASSYSTGENYGYTF. The chain employs TRBV6-6 and TRBJ1-2; D possibly corresponds to TRBD1 (6 bases). Deletions cut 0 bases from V and 2 bases from J, with 10 bases between. Germline V lookup: CDR1 MNHNY, CDR2 SVGAGI (reference sequence). This CDR3 contains 15 residues.

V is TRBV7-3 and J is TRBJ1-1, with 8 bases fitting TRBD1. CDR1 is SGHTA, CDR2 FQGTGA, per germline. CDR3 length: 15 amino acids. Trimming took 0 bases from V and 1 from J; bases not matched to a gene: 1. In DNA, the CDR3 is TGTGCCAGCAGCTTAACAGGGACAGGGAACACTGAAGCTTTCTTT. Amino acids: CASSLTGTGNTEAFF. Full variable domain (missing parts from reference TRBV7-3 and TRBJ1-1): GAGVSQTPSNKVTEKGKYVELRCDPISGHTALYWYRQSLGQGPEFLIYFQGTGAADDSGLPNDRFFAVRPEGSVSTLKIQRTERGDSAVYLCASSLTGTGNTEAFFGQGTRLTVV.

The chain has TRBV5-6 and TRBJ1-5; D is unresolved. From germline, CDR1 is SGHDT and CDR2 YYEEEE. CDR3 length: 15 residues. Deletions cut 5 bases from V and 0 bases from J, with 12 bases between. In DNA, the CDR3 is TGTGCCAGCAGTCGAGGGAGTTATAGCAATCAGCCCCAGCATTTT. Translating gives CASSRGSYSNQPQHF.

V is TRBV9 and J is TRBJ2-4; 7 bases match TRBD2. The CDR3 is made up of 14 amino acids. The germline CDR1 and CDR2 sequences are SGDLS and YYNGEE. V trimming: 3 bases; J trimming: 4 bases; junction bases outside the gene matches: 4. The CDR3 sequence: CASSGSGLKNIQYF. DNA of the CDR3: TGTGCCAGCAGCGGTAGCGGGCTGAAAAACATTCAGTACTTC.

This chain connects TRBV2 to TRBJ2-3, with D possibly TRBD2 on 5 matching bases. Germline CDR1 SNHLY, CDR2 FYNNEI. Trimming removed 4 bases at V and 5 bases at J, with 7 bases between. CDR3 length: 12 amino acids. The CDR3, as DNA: TGTGCCAGCAGTGGAGAGGGAGATACGCAGTATTTT. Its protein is CASSGEGDTQYF.

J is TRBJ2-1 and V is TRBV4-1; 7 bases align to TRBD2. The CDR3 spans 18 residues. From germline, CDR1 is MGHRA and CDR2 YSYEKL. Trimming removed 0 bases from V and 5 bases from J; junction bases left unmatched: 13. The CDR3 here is CASSQDLGGRGFHNEQFF. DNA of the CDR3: TGCGCCAGCAGCCAAGATTTGGGCGGGAGAGGTTTCCACAATGAGCAGTTCTTC.

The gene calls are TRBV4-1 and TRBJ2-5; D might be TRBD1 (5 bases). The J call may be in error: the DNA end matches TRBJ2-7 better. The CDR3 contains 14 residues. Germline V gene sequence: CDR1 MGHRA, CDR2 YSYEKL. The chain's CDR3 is CASSQEGQDYEQYF. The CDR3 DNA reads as TGCGCCAGCAGCCAAGAGGGGCAGGACTACGAGCAGTACTTC.

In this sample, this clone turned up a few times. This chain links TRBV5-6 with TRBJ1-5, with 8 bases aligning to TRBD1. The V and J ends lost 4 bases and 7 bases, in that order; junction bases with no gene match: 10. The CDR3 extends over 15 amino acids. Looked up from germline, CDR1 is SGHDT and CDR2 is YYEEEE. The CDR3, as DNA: TGTGCCAGCAGCCTAACAGGGGGGATAGCACAGCCCCAGCATTTT. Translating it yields CASSLTGGIAQPQHF.

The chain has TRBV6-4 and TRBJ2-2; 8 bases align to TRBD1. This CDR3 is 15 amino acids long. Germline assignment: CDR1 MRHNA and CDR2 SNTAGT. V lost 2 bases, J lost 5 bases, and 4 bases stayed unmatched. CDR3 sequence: CASSDNRGWTGELFF. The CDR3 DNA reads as TGTGCCAGCAGTGACAACAGGGGGTGGACCGGGGAGCTGTTTTTT.